A selection of T cell receptor beta chains follows, all from one sample in a study of T cell responses to AZD1222 COVID-19 vaccine. Using immunoSEQ multiplex PCR, the repertoire was profiled, and TCRdb retains in-frame clones only, with some absent. The table records tens of thousands of clones, 88% of them present only once. This specimen consisted of peripheral blood, obtained on day 0 of AZD1222 vaccination. These receptors were taken from an adult in good health. CDR3s include the opening cysteine and the closing phenylalanine or tryptophan. A D gene is named only where the DNA matches it firmly. Clone size is stated in some rows and not others, as once, few, many or a class when expanded.

>TRBD1|14|TRBV19|TRBJ1-1|once
CASVRDRAATEAFF
TGTGCCAGTGTAAGGGACAGGGCGGCCACTGAAGCTTTCTTT
>.|15|TRBV7-8|TRBJ1-6|.
CASSSGQGGDSPLHF
TGTGCCAGCAGCTCCGGCCAGGGTGGGGATTCACCCCTCCACTTT
>.|15|TRBV11-2|TRBJ2-7|.
CASSLGSSFHYEQYF
TGTGCCAGCAGCTTAGGGAGCTCTTTCCACTACGAGCAGTACTTC
>.|13|TRBV5-8|TRBJ1-2|.
CASSRDYQNGYTF
TGTGCCAGCAGCCGGGACTATCAAAATGGCTACACCTTC
>.|13|TRBV24-1|TRBJ1-1|.
CATSDSTNTEAFF
TGTGCCACCAGTGATTCAACGAACACTGAAGCTTTCTTT
>TRBD2|18|TRBV4-3|TRBJ2-1|.
CASSQVPRPGGRYNEQFF
TGCGCCAGCAGCCAAGTTCCCAGGCCGGGAGGTCGCTACAATGAGCAGTTCTTC
>.|14|TRBV30|TRBJ2-7|.
CAWKDAGTPYEQYF
TGTGCCTGGAAGGACGCGGGGACCCCCTACGAGCAGTACTTC
>TRBD1|15|TRBV28|TRBJ2-7|.
CASRPTGTGLYEQYF
TGTGCCAGCAGACCAACCGGGACAGGGTTATACGAGCAGTACTTC
>.|14|TRBV5-6|TRBJ2-3|.
CASSLKVRQYTQYF
TGTGCCAGCAGCTTGAAAGTCCGCCAATATACGCAGTATTTT
>.|14|TRBV15|TRBJ2-5|once
CATSRDTLTETQYF
TGTGCCACCAGCAGAGATACCCTGACGGAGACCCAGTACTTC
>TRBD1|14|TRBV5-1|TRBJ1-2|.
CASGQGIDSYGYTF
TGCGCCAGTGGACAGGGCATTGATAGCTATGGCTACACCTTC
>.|13|TRBV9|TRBJ2-3|once
CASSALGTDTQYF
TGTGCCAGCAGCGCACTGGGTACAGATACGCAGTATTTT
>.|13|TRBV7-8|TRBJ1-1|.
CASRFGQNTEAFF
TGTGCCAGCAGATTCGGACAGAACACTGAAGCTTTCTTT
>.|14|TRBV5-1|TRBJ2-3|once
CASRRQASTDTQYF
TGCGCCAGCAGGAGACAGGCGAGCACAGATACGCAGTATTTT
>.|14|TRBV6-2/TRBV6-3|TRBJ1-2|.
CASSYVGGAALYTF
TGTGCCAGCAGTTATGTAGGAGGAGCGGCTCTATACACCTTC
>TRBD1|16|TRBV13|TRBJ1-4|.
CASSQRRTGVPEKLFF
TGTGCCAGCAGCCAAAGACGGACAGGGGTTCCTGAAAAACTGTTTTTT
>.|13|TRBV15|TRBJ1-6|.
CATSRDAGSPLHF
TGTGCCACCAGCAGAGATGCGGGTTCACCCCTCCACTTT
>TRBD2|13|TRBV29-1|TRBJ2-1|.
CSVEDPGGDEQFF
TGCAGCGTTGAAGATCCGGGGGGGGATGAGCAGTTCTTC
>.|15|TRBV28|TRBJ1-2|.
CASSPGGRTNYGYTF
TGTGCCAGCAGCCCGGGGGGCAGAACTAACTATGGCTACACCTTC
>TRBD1|14|TRBV28|TRBJ2-7|.
CASSSGQGVYEQYF
TGTGCCAGCAGTTCGGGACAGGGGGTATACGAGCAGTACTTC
>TRBD2|15|TRBV28|TRBJ2-3|.
CASMIGGRWTDTQYF
TGTGCCAGCATGATTGGCGGGAGGTGGACAGATACGCAGTATTTT
>.|13|TRBV5-1|TRBJ1-2|.
CASSALGSGGYTF
TGCGCCAGCAGCGCGCTGGGGAGTGGTGGCTACACCTTC
>TRBD1|13|TRBV24-1|TRBJ1-5|.
CATRRGLDQPQHF
TGTGCCACCAGGAGGGGGCTTGATCAGCCCCAGCATTTT
>.|14|TRBV25-1|TRBJ1-1|.
CASSVGGRNTEAFF
TGTGCCAGCAGTGTAGGCGGTCGGAACACTGAAGCTTTCTTT
>.|14|TRBV19|TRBJ2-7|.
CASSMGPQGYEQYF
TGTGCCAGTAGTATGGGTCCCCAGGGTTACGAGCAGTACTTC
>TRBD1|16|TRBV27|TRBJ1-2|.
CASSLSWGDSGYGYTF
TGTGCCAGCAGTTTATCTTGGGGGGACAGCGGTTATGGCTACACCTTC
>TRBD1|14|TRBV19|TRBJ2-7|.
CASSQGQVYYEQYF
TGTGCCAGTAGTCAGGGACAGGTTTACTACGAGCAGTACTTC
>.|17|TRBV4-3|TRBJ1-4|.
CASSQGYPQETYEKLFF
TGCGCCAGCAGCCAAGGATACCCCCAGGAGACTTATGAAAAACTGTTTTTT